This T cell receptor (beta chain) derives from a study of OX40 agonist ivuxolimab in advanced cancers. For the study in its entirety: Ivuxolimab was an agonistic, fully human IgG2 monoclonal antibody directed against OX40 (CD134), a costimulatory receptor. Peripheral TCRbeta sequencing was intended to test whether TCR sequence diversity was altered and clonal T-cell expansion was caused by ivuxolimab. Intravenous ivuxolimab was administered to patients every 2 weeks at six dose levels: 0.01, 0.1, 0.3, 1.5, 3 and 10 mg/kg. A male proportion of roughly 80% and a mean age of approximately 58 years, ranging from about 20 to 79, were recorded for the dose-escalation cohort. Of the roughly 51 dose-escalation patients, hepatocellular carcinoma was present in roughly 19, melanoma in approximately 15, renal cell carcinoma in 9 and head and neck cancer in 9. Patients were allowed to have had prior anti-PD-1, anti-PD-L1 or anti-CTLA-4 therapy, and around 43% of the dose-escalation patients had been treated with checkpoint inhibitors. The paper describes the monotherapy dose-escalation part (N ≈ 52 patients) of the phase I trial of ivuxolimab. Partial responses occurred in three dose-escalation patients, of whom one had hepatocellular carcinoma and two had cutaneous melanoma.

For sequencing of the TCRbeta CDR3 region, genomic DNA was extracted from the sorted cells. TCRbeta CDR3 regions were sequenced using the immunoSEQ Assay. TCRdb stores this immuneACCESS table with in-frame sequences only. Part of the clones is absent; in the studies checked, under half of the shortfall reflects unresolved V genes, and no reason is known for the rest. This sample has about 48,000 clones in its table, and around 87% of those were observed once. The ten largest account for 1.5% to 2% of the sample. On this clone: Its antigen remains unidentified. No base-level quality is on record; no much larger clone is a single base apart.

The trial excluded patients who had a history of autoimmune disease or were on systemic immunosuppression. Peripheral blood for TCR sequencing was drawn from every dose cohort at baseline, at cycle 4 day 1 and at cycle 7 day 1. The samples were taken from a phase I, first-in-human, multicenter, open-label dose-escalation trial of ivuxolimab. Adults with locally advanced or metastatic head and neck squamous cell, hepatocellular, melanoma or renal cell carcinoma were enrolled in the trial. Before TCR sequencing, CD4+ T cells and CD8+ T cells were sorted from peripheral blood as separate populations. Summary of the overall study and its limitations: Which antigens the clonally expanded peripheral T cells were specific for was not determined. After ivuxolimab, CD8+ T cells had more expanded clones than CD4+ T cells on average. At doses of 0.1 to 3.0 mg/kg, clonal expansion of both CD4+ and CD8+ blood T cells was observed from baseline to week 6. Partial responders in the 0.1-3.0 mg/kg groups had among the lowest normalized peripheral clonal expansion, especially among CD8+ T cells. Low levels of normalized T-cell clonal expansion were also shown by some nonresponding patients.

V gives up 4 bases and J gives up 2 bases, and the segment between their germline ends measures 19 bases. Counted from cysteine to phenylalanine, this CDR3 has 16 amino acids. Only CDR3 DNA remains: 48 bases, in frame from the first base. From a lookup of the germline V gene, CDR1 and CDR2 are SQVTM and ANQGSEA. The sequencing used CD4+ or CD8+ T cells sorted from blood, collected in a trial of the OX40 agonist ivuxolimab. The chain uses TRBV29-1 and TRBJ2-3; TRBD2 is a possible D gene, resting on 6 matching bases. The TCR originated in an adult with an advanced solid tumor such as melanoma, head and neck, liver or kidney cancer. The sequence in DNA is TGCAGCGTTGGGGACTCGGGACGATTTTCCACAGATACGCAGTATTTT. Its amino acids are CSVGDSGRFSTDTQYF.